Detailed here is one TCR beta chain. These data are taken from a study of blood T cell repertoires in COVID-19. Under the authors' procedure: Amplification from reference gene primers served as the basis for estimated nucleated cell counts. Only in-frame clones appear in the TCRdb table, and some are missing; sequencing was by immunoSEQ multiplex PCR. The V and J calls and clone size come from that table; D and trimming were worked out from the DNA. The sample contains 270,000 or so clones, approximately 90% of which appear only once. The sequenced sample was PBMCs or T cells enriched from blood (not recorded which). The receptor was derived from a woman aged 30 to 39 with acute COVID-19.

CDR3 nucleotides: TGTGCCACCAGCAGGGGGGCGGGAGTCCCAGGAGAGACCCAGTACTTC. This translates into CATSRGAGVPGETQYF. The gene calls are TRBV15 and TRBJ2-5; weak D call: TRBD2 (7 bases). The V gene lost 3 bases and the J gene lost 4 bases, with 18 bases spanning the gap. Looked up from germline, CDR1 is LNHNV and CDR2 is YYDKDF (reference sequence). The CDR3 length is 16 residues.